In this sample, the clone carrying this TCR beta chain turned up once. What it binds is unknown. These data belong to a study of graft-versus-host responses after intestinal transplantation. About the research overall: Recipients obtained multivisceral, liver-intestinal, or isolated intestinal transplants. Recipients uniformly received anti-thymocyte globulin induction, followed by tacrolimus and steroids for around 3 years.

The repertoire was sequenced with immunoSEQ multiplex PCR; TCRdb's copy has only in-frame clones and lacks some. Of around 12,000 clones listed, 80% to 95% were seen once; the top ten hold about 4.2%. The CDR3 has 14 residues. V was pared by 5 bases and J by 8 bases, with 8 bases of the junction left unmatched. Looked up from germline, CDR1 is SNHLY and CDR2 is FYNNEI. Whole-study results and caveats: GvH clones surfaced in recipient marrow, some emerging earlier in ileum or blood.

This sequence was found in a human patient who received an intestinal transplant, so some T cells may come from the graft donor. The sample in question was PBMCs, obtained about 1,000 days after intestinal transplantation. This rearrangement joins TRBV2 to TRBJ1-2; 10 bases map to TRBD1. The CDR3 loop reads CASSWGQGFGGYTF. The CDR3 nucleotides are TGTGCCAGCAGTTGGGGACAGGGGTTTGGAGGCTACACCTTC.